The 8 T cell receptor beta chains given below trace back to one sample, sequenced in a study of siplizumab effects on memory and regulatory T cells (dated by TCRdb to about 2019). Library construction relied on the immunoSEQ multiplex PCR assay. Imported from immuneACCESS, the table was reduced by TCRdb to in-frame sequences with V and J called. These copies leave out some clones; in studies compared against another copy, an unresolved V gene accounts for under half, and the cause of the remainder is not known. Within this sample are approximately 94,000 clones, with about 96% of them counted one time only. The top ten hold around 0.03% of the sample. Material: naive CD4+ T cells sorted from blood. The sample's cell subset or site label, in plain terms: unstimulated naive T cells. These receptor sequences come from a human donor in good health.

This chain joins TRBV18 and TRBJ1-1; unclear D gene. The CDR3 has 12 amino acids. Per the germline V gene, CDR1 is KGHSH and CDR2 is LQKENI. The V end was cut by 4 bases, the J end by 4 bases, with 7 bases between. DNA of the CDR3: TGTGCCAGCTCACAGGGTGCCACTGAAGCTTTCTTT. This sequence encodes CASSQGATEAFF.

This chain joins TRBV6-6 and TRBJ1-2, with 8 bases that match TRBD1. Looked up from germline, CDR1 is MNHNY and CDR2 is SVGAGI (reference sequence). V dropped 4 bases and J dropped 5; count of bases not matched to a gene: 6. The CDR3 covers 14 residues. The CDR3: CASSSRTGTYGYTF. The CDR3 DNA reads TGTGCCAGCAGTTCAAGGACAGGGACATATGGCTACACCTTC.

The gene calls are TRBV7-3 and TRBJ1-1; D gene ambiguous. Germline values: CDR1 SGHTA, CDR2 FQGTGA. CDR3 size: 12 residues. V dropped 2 bases and J dropped 1 base, with 2 bases sitting between them. The CDR3 DNA follows: TGTGCCAGCAGCTTATCGAACACTGAAGCTTTCTTT. It is translated as CASSLSNTEAFF.

V gene TRBV5-1 combines with J gene TRBJ1-1, with 9 bases lining up with TRBD1. From germline, CDR1 is SGHRS and CDR2 YFSETQ. V shed 4 bases and J 10 bases; nucleotides not matched to a gene: 5. The CDR3 runs 12 residues. Here the CDR3 DNA reads TGCGCCAGCAGCACCGAACAGGGGGCAGCTTTCTTT. Protein sequence: CASSTEQGAAFF.

This rearrangement joins TRBV18 to TRBJ1-4; 10 bases are a match to TRBD1. The trim removed 3 bases at V and 7 bases at J, leaving 5 bases unmatched. The CDR3 loop spans 15 amino acids. Looked up from germline, CDR1 is KGHSH and CDR2 is LQKENI. The CDR3 nucleotides are TGTGCCAGCTCACCTGGTCGGGACAGGGGTGAAAAACTGTTTTTT. It codes for CASSPGRDRGEKLFF. The full variable domain, completed using reference TRBV18 and TRBJ1-4, is NAGVMQNPRHLVRRRGQEARLRCSPMKGHSHVYWYRQLPEEGLKFMVYLQKENIIDESGMPKERFSAEFPKEGPSILRIQQVVRGDSAAYFCASSPGRDRGEKLFFGSGTQLSVL.

The chain uses TRBV6-5 and TRBJ1-1; TRBD1 is a possible D gene (5 bases). CDR3 length equals 16 residues. Deletions cut 1 base from V and 1 base from J, with 13 bases between. Per germline, CDR1 MNHEY and CDR2 SVGAGI. The CDR3 here is CASSYWGMQGNTEAFF. The CDR3, as DNA: TGTGCCAGCAGTTACTGGGGAATGCAGGGGAACACTGAAGCTTTCTTT.

This chain links TRBV4-2 with TRBJ2-3, with 9 positions matching TRBD2. CDR1 and CDR2 (germline): LGHNA, YNFKEQ. This CDR3 has 16 residues. V was clipped by 0 bases and J by 2 bases; unmatched bases: 3. The CDR3, as DNA: TGTGCCAGCAGCCAAGATGAGCGGGGGGCCACAGATACGCAGTATTTT. As protein: CASSQDERGATDTQYF.

The chain uses TRBV5-1 and TRBJ2-1; TRBD1 is a possible D gene (6 bases). This CDR3 is built from 13 residues. Germline assignment: CDR1 SGHRS and CDR2 YFSETQ. V lost 3 bases, J lost 8 bases, and 12 bases lay in between. The CDR3 DNA reads as TGCGCCAGCAGCTCGAACAGGGTGGATGAGCAGTTCTTC. It specifies CASSSNRVDEQFF.